This T cell receptor beta chain originates from a study of blood T cells in healthy people across ages. The use of a sample-barcoded 5' primer and a J-beta primer mix characterized a second PCR of 7 to 11 cycles. Using its own MiXCR run on the 5' RACE reads, TCRdb lists one record per CDR3 protein. The sample shows around 900,000 distinct CDR3 sequences, 51% of them seen only once. Germline CDR1 reads GTSNPN; CDR2 reads SVGIG (reference sequence). V was cut by 4 bases and J by 8 bases, with 8 bases left in between. The CDR3 extends over 10 amino acids. The sequencing sample was made of blood. This chain joins TRBV30 and TRBJ1-2; D is ambiguous. The receptor was isolated from an older woman in good health. The CDR3 DNA reads TGTGCCTGGAATTACCGGGGCTACACCTTC. Its protein is CAWNYRGYTF.